The 18 T cell receptor beta chains reported below all come from one sample, sequenced in a study of graft-versus-host responses after intestinal transplantation. Assay used: immunoSEQ multiplex PCR; TCRdb lists only in-frame clones, some missing. The sample includes 9,000 to 13,000 clones, almost 95% of them seen just once. The sample in question was PBMCs, obtained approximately 40 days after intestinal transplantation. The receptors were sampled from a human patient who received an intestinal transplant, so some T cells may come from the graft donor.

V and J are TRBV13 and TRBJ2-3; D gene uncertain. Germline V gene data show CDR1 as PRHDT and CDR2 as FYEKMQ (reference sequence). The ends were cut back, 0 bases at V and 7 bases at J, with 8 bases in the middle. There are 13 residues in the CDR3. In nucleotides, the CDR3 is TGTGCCAGCAGCTTAGGGGACGACTATACGCAGTATTTT. It translates to CASSLGDDYTQYF. Looking up the rest from reference TRBV13 and TRBJ2-3 gives the full variable domain: AAGVIQSPRHLIKEKRETATLKCYPIPRHDTVYWYQQGPGQDPQFLISFYEKMQSDKGSIPDRFSAQQFSDYHSELNMSSLELGDSALYFCASSLGDDYTQYFGPGTRLTVL.

Details on this clone: Its ends do not fully match the called genes, so a read error is possible. The chain is built from TRBV7-9 and TRBJ2-2, with D perhaps given as TRBD1 or TRBD2 (5 bases each). The CDR3 has 15 residues. Germline V gene lookup returns CDR1 SEHNR and CDR2 FQNEAQ (reference sequence). The CDR3 bases are TGTGCCAGCAGCTTAATAGGGGCGGGCACCGGGGAGCTGCTTTTT. It codes for CASSLIGAGTGELLF.

This clone came up once. The chain combines TRBV18 with TRBJ2-3; 7 bases are shared with TRBD1. Trimming at V came to 3 bases and at J to 2 bases, leaving 8 bases not matched to a gene. Germline V gene lookup returns CDR1 KGHSH and CDR2 LQKENI. CDR3 length: 16 residues. CDR3: CASSPFRDRDTDTQYF. As DNA, the CDR3 is TGTGCCAGCTCACCGTTTCGAGACAGGGACACAGATACGCAGTATTTT.

The chain carries TRBV4-1 and TRBJ2-7, with TRBD2 as a possible D gene (5 bases). Germline V CDR1 and CDR2: MGHRA, YSYEKL. V shed 1 base and J shed 3 bases, with 7 bases lying between them. There are 13 residues in the CDR3. The CDR3 DNA is TGCGCCAGCAGCCAAGTCGGGGTCTACGAGCAGTACTTC. Its translation is CASSQVGVYEQYF.

The J gene is TRBJ2-1, the V gene TRBV9; D call uncertain. Germline CDR1 is SGDLS and CDR2 is YYNGEE. The CDR3 has 15 residues. Trimming shortened V by 4 bases and J by 2 bases, and 13 bases separated the two germline ends. CDR3 nucleotide sequence: TGTGCCAGCAGCCCCCCGGGTTTTCCCTACAATGAGCAGTTCTTC. This encodes CASSPPGFPYNEQFF.

This clone came up once. This chain joins TRBV2 and TRBJ2-6; D not resolved. Trimming removed 6 bases from V and 4 bases from J, with 1 base in between. Looked up from germline, CDR1 is SNHLY and CDR2 is FYNNEI. This CDR3 spans 11 amino acids. In DNA, the CDR3 is TGTGCCAGCAGAGGGGCCAACGTCCTGACTTTC. It yields the protein CASRGANVLTF.

The gene calls are TRBV6-1 and TRBJ2-6; D remains ambiguous. Between the trimmed V and J ends, which lost 1 base and 0 bases, there was a span of 4 bases. The germline gives CDR1 MNHNS, CDR2 SASEGT. The CDR3 has 15 amino acids. This chain's CDR3 is CASSEVASGANVLTF. The CDR3 DNA sequence: TGTGCCAGCAGTGAAGTAGCCTCTGGGGCCAACGTCCTGACTTTC.

The rearrangement uses TRBV2 and TRBJ2-3; D is unclear. Germline V gene data show CDR1 as SNHLY and CDR2 as FYNNEI. The CDR3 length is 12 residues. The ends were cut back, 5 bases at V and 4 bases at J, with 7 bases in the middle. The CDR3 protein is CASSLQPDTQYF. The CDR3 bases are TGTGCCAGCAGTTTACAGCCAGATACGCAGTATTTT.

V is TRBV25-1 and J is TRBJ2-1; no firm D call. The CDR3 extends over 12 amino acids. V dropped 3 bases and J dropped 2 bases, with 2 bases sitting between them. Germline lookup yields CDR1 MGHDK and CDR2 SYGVNS. The CDR3 loop is CASSDTYNEQFF. CDR3 nucleotide sequence: TGTGCCAGCAGTGACACCTACAATGAGCAGTTCTTC.

This clone has a single count. This chain uses TRBV19 with TRBJ2-7; D not resolved. There are 12 residues in the CDR3. The germline V gene has CDR1 LNHDA and CDR2 SQIVND (reference sequence). The V and J ends lost 5 bases and 0 bases respectively, with 5 bases between them. The CDR3 DNA sequence: TGTGCCAGTAGTCCGGGCTCCTACGAGCAGTACTTC. This encodes CASSPGSYEQYF.

The genes are TRBV6-6 and TRBJ2-1; TRBD2 agrees at 7 bases. Per germline, CDR1 MNHNY and CDR2 SVGAGI (reference sequence). The CDR3 loop spans 13 amino acids. The J segment lost 5 bases and the V segment lost 11 bases, leaving 9 bases of the junction unmatched. The CDR3 sequence is CAAGAGVNNEQFF. CDR3 in DNA: TGTGCCGCGGGTGCGGGGGTGAACAATGAGCAGTTCTTC.

This clone was picked up a small number of times. J is TRBJ2-1 and V is TRBV6-4, with 12 bases fitting TRBD2. The CDR3 loop spans 15 amino acids. Germline CDR1 is MRHNA and CDR2 is SNTAGT. V lost 5 bases, J lost 7 bases, and 6 bases stayed unmatched. The CDR3, as DNA: TGTGCCAGCAGTTCGACTAGCGGGGGAGCAAATGAGCAGTTCTTC. Translated, it gives CASSSTSGGANEQFF.

The rearrangement joins TRBV10-2 to TRBJ1-2; possibly TRBD1 for D (6 bases). Trimming removed 2 bases at V and 4 bases at J, with 14 bases between. This CDR3 has 15 amino acids. From germline, CDR1 is WSHSY and CDR2 SAAADI. The CDR3: CASSEGGTSRYGYTF. CDR3 sequence (DNA): TGCGCCAGCAGTGAGGGGGGGACATCTCGCTATGGCTACACCTTC.

The chain employs TRBV9 and TRBJ2-7, with 7 nucleotides matching TRBD2. The CDR3 covers 14 residues. In germline, CDR1 is SGDLS, CDR2 YYNGEE. Germline trimming cut 6 bases from V and 6 bases from J; bases unmatched to any gene: 12. CDR3 in amino acids: CASTTGGTPGEQYF. DNA of the CDR3: TGTGCCAGCACCACGGGGGGTACCCCTGGCGAGCAGTACTTC.

As regards this clone: No DNA is shown, since the ends of the CDR3 on it are uncertain; the CDR3 is the one TCRdb lists. V is TRBV5-6 and J is TRBJ2-1; the D call TRBD2 from the table was never checked on the DNA. A total of 11 residues make up the CDR3, ends included. Germline values: CDR1 SGHDT, CDR2 YYEEEE. The CDR3 protein is CASSFGRGSFF.

The CDR3 loop is CASSLGSTGGTTGELFF. CDR3 DNA sequence: TGTGCCAGCAGCTTGGGTTCGACAGGGGGCACGACCGGGGAGCTGTTTTTT. This chain connects TRBV11-3 to TRBJ2-2; 10 bases agree with TRBD1. CDR1 is SGHNT, CDR2 YENEEA, per germline. With 3 bases clipped from V and 5 bases from J, the junction kept 9 bases outside the gene matches. The CDR3 covers 17 residues.

CDR3: CASSDGGLNQPQHF. The CDR3 bases are TGTGCCAGCAGTGACGGGGGGCTCAATCAGCCCCAGCATTTT. The chain joins TRBV7-6 to TRBJ1-5; D possibly corresponds to TRBD1 (6 bases). In germline, CDR1 is SGHVS, CDR2 FNYEAQ. V gave up 6 bases and J gave up 3 bases, with 12 bases separating them. The CDR3 is made up of 14 amino acids. Using reference TRBV7-6 and TRBJ1-5 for the parts outside the CDR3, the full variable domain is GAGVSQSPRYKVTKRGQDVALRCDPISGHVSLYWYRQALGQGPEFLTYFNYEAQQDKSGLPNDRFSAERPEGSISTLTIQRTEQRDSAMYRCASSDGGLNQPQHFGDGTRLSIL.

The V call is TRBV2, the J call TRBJ1-3, with 7 bases aligning to TRBD1. The V segment lost 5 bases and the J segment 4 bases; nucleotides outside the gene matches: 8. In germline, CDR1 is SNHLY, CDR2 FYNNEI. The CDR3 extends over 15 amino acids. This chain's CDR3 is CASSTTGLAGNTIYF. CDR3 in DNA: TGTGCCAGCAGTACGACAGGGTTGGCCGGAAACACCATATATTTT.